One and the same sample provided the 29 T cell receptor beta chains below, sequenced in a study of beta chain features in type 1 diabetes. TCRB transcripts that were expressed got sequenced, as all of the isolated RNA had been reverse transcribed. The method was immunoSEQ multiplex PCR; TCRdb's version includes in-frame clones alone and lacks a portion of them. Here the sample spans 10,000 to 15,000 clones, about 49% being singletons. Sequenced: stem cell memory CD4+ T cells from blood. The receptors shown here come from a young man in good health.

This clone was seen a handful of times. The gene calls are TRBV7-6 and TRBJ2-7, with 10 bases identical to TRBD2. CDR3 length equals 15 residues. Germline lookup yields CDR1 SGHVS and CDR2 FNYEAQ. J was trimmed by 4 bases and V by 0 bases; bases with no gene match: 3. CDR3 residues: CASSLAASGGYEQYF. In nucleotides, the CDR3 is TGTGCCAGCAGCTTAGCTGCTAGCGGGGGATACGAGCAGTACTTC.

In its sample, this clone was seen a few times. V is TRBV7-7 and J is TRBJ2-3; 7 bases line up with TRBD2. The germline CDR1 and CDR2 sequences are SSHAT and FNYEAQ (reference sequence). This CDR3 contains 15 residues. V lost 1 base and J lost 2; bases outside the gene matches: 3. CDR3 nucleotide sequence: TGTGCCAGCAGCTTAGGGGGGGGATTCACAGATACGCAGTATTTT. Its protein product is CASSLGGGFTDTQYF.

This clone occurred once. The DNA is left out, because the CDR3 cannot be placed on it with certainty; the CDR3 is given as TCRdb lists it. This chain connects TRBV5-1 to TRBJ2-7; TRBD2, as called in the table, went unchecked against the DNA. Germline V gene lookup returns CDR1 SGHRS and CDR2 YFSETQ. The CDR3 sequence runs 15 residues, both termini included. CDR3 sequence: CASSRRAGSSYEQYF.

This clone was observed a few times. This rearrangement joins TRBV6-6 to TRBJ1-4; 7 bases are shared with TRBD1. The germline gives CDR1 MNHNY, CDR2 SVGAGI (reference sequence). V lost 6 bases, J lost 0 bases, and 4 bases stayed unmatched. The length of the CDR3 is 15 residues. Here the CDR3 reads CASSLTGATNEKLFF. The CDR3 DNA reads as TGTGCCAGCAGCCTTACAGGGGCAACTAATGAAAAACTGTTTTTT.

The chain uses TRBV7-2 and TRBJ2-5; TRBD1 might be the D (5 bases). Germline loops: CDR1 SGHTA, CDR2 FQGNSA. Trimming stripped 0 bases from V and 1 base from J, with 6 bases between. This CDR3 spans 14 amino acids. The CDR3 DNA reads TGTGCCAGCAGCTTAGCGGGGCGCCAAGAGACCCAGTACTTC. Translation: CASSLAGRQETQYF. Full variable domain (remainder filled in from reference TRBV7-2 and TRBJ2-5): GAGVSQSPSNKVTEKGKDVELRCDPISGHTALYWYRQSLGQGLEFLIYFQGNSAPDKSGLPSDRFSAERTGGSVSTLTIQRTQQEDSAVYLCASSLAGRQETQYFGPGTRLLVL.

This clone has only a few counts. The CDR3 DNA sequence: TGCGCCAGCAGCTTGTCTGGGACAGGGGAAAACATTCAGTACTTC. The encoded protein is CASSLSGTGENIQYF. The chain combines TRBV5-1 with TRBJ2-4; 10 bases are shared with TRBD1. CDR3 length equals 15 residues. With V trimmed by 1 base and J by 5 bases, 3 bases remained unmatched. CDR1 is SGHRS and CDR2 is YFSETQ in the germline V gene.

The chain has TRBV7-9 and TRBJ2-7; weak D call: TRBD1 (6 bases). The CDR3 loop spans 15 amino acids. The V end was cut by 5 bases, the J end by 0 bases, with 14 bases between. Germline V lookup: CDR1 SEHNR, CDR2 FQNEAQ (reference sequence). The CDR3 here is CASSVIGTNSYEQYF. The CDR3 DNA follows: TGTGCCAGCAGCGTTATCGGGACAAACTCCTACGAGCAGTACTTC.

J is TRBJ1-3 and V is TRBV2; unclear D gene. CDR1 and CDR2 (germline): SNHLY, FYNNEI. The CDR3 sequence is 15 residues long. The V end was cut by 3 bases, the J end by 2 bases, with 11 bases between. The CDR3 DNA reads TGTGCCAGCAGTGAGCTGGAGGTTGCTGGAAACACCATATATTTT. Translated: CASSELEVAGNTIYF.

The chain is built from TRBV11-2 and TRBJ1-3, with D perhaps matching TRBD1 (5 bases). The CDR3 spans 16 residues. Germline loops: CDR1 SGHAT, CDR2 FQNNGV. Trimming pared 0 bases from V and 0 bases from J, leaving 9 bases between. The CDR3 region has the DNA TGTGCCAGCAGCTTAGACGGGGGGAGCTCTGGAAACACCATATATTTT. Amino acids: CASSLDGGSSGNTIYF.

This clone was seen more than once but under ten times. This chain links TRBV7-2 with TRBJ1-2, with TRBD1 as a possible D gene (5 bases). The germline CDR1 and CDR2 sequences are SGHTA and FQGNSA. There are 15 residues in the CDR3. Trimming pared 6 bases from V and 4 bases from J, leaving 18 bases between. The CDR3 loop reads CASRHELGRTYGYTF. DNA of the CDR3: TGTGCCAGCAGACATGAGTTGGGGCGTACCTATGGCTACACCTTC.

The chain couples TRBV2 to TRBJ1-6; no clear D. Trimming left V 8 bases short and J 0 bases short, with 11 bases between. Germline CDR1 is SNHLY and CDR2 is FYNNEI. The CDR3 runs 15 residues. The CDR3 DNA sequence: TGTGCCAGCTTGAGCGAGAGCTCCTATAATTCACCCCTCCACTTT. Its protein product is CASLSESSYNSPLHF.

The V gene is TRBV11-2, the J gene TRBJ1-3; D remains ambiguous. Trimming stripped 5 bases from V and 0 bases from J, with 23 bases between. The CDR3 extends over 19 amino acids. Germline V lookup: CDR1 SGHAT, CDR2 FQNNGV. CDR3 nucleotides: TGTGCCAGCAGCCCACGCAATTCTCGAGGGTTACTCTCTGGAAACACCATATATTTT. Encoded protein: CASSPRNSRGLLSGNTIYF.

The chain couples TRBV15 to TRBJ2-3, with 9 bases lining up with TRBD2. The CDR3 is 16 amino acids. Germline trimming cut 0 bases from V and 11 bases from J; bases unmatched to any gene: 12. The germline V gene has CDR1 LNHNV and CDR2 YYDKDF (reference sequence). The CDR3 region is CATSRDSMVTSGLQYF. In DNA, the CDR3 is TGTGCCACCAGCAGAGATTCGATGGTTACTAGCGGGTTGCAGTATTTT.

The CDR3 DNA reads as TGTGCCAGCAGCTTGGATTGGGGAGGGCCCCTCCACTTT. The encoded protein is CASSLDWGGPLHF. The rearrangement uses TRBV5-5 and TRBJ1-6; D unresolved. Germline V gene data show CDR1 as SGHKS and CDR2 as YYEKEE (reference sequence). The CDR3 has 13 amino acids. Trimming stripped 0 bases from V and 13 bases from J, with 11 bases between.

The rearrangement uses TRBV6-5 and TRBJ1-5, with D tentatively TRBD1 (5 bases). In germline, CDR1 is MNHEY, CDR2 SVGAGI. V lost 5 bases and J lost 5, with 13 bases in between. CDR3 length equals 14 residues. The CDR3 coding sequence is TGTGCCAGCAGTCAAGGGGATCGGTATCAGCCCCAGCATTTT. This encodes CASSQGDRYQPQHF.

The rearrangement uses TRBV2 and TRBJ1-5; weak D call: TRBD1 (5 bases). The germline V gene has CDR1 SNHLY and CDR2 FYNNEI. The germline V and J ends were trimmed by 6 bases and 2 bases, with 5 bases remaining between them. This CDR3 region has 12 residues. CDR3 region: CASRGGNQPQHF. The DNA of the CDR3 is TGTGCCAGCAGAGGGGGCAATCAGCCCCAGCATTTT. The full variable domain, completed using reference TRBV2 and TRBJ1-5, is EPEVTQTPSHQVTQMGQEVILRCVPISNHLYFYWYRQILGQKVEFLVSFYNNEISEKSEIFDDQFSVERPDGSNFTLKIRSTKLEDSAMYFCASRGGNQPQHFGDGTRLSIL.

CDR3 nucleotides: TGTGCCAGCAGTCATATACAGGGGGCAAGGGGCACTGAAGCTTTCTTT. Residues: CASSHIQGARGTEAFF. The V call is TRBV6-6, the J call TRBJ1-1; 9 positions match TRBD1. V dropped 5 bases and J dropped 4; count of bases not matched to a gene: 11. The length of the CDR3 is 16 residues. Germline V gene data show CDR1 as MNHNY and CDR2 as SVGAGI (reference sequence).

The chain links TRBV9 to TRBJ2-6, with 7 bases fitting TRBD1. CDR1 and CDR2 from the germline V gene are SGDLS and YYNGEE. This CDR3 region has 19 residues. With 3 bases clipped from V and 0 bases from J, the junction kept 12 bases outside the gene matches. The CDR3 DNA reads as TGTGCCAGCAGCGCTAGCATTGGGACAGTAAACTCTGGGGCCAACGTCCTGACTTTC. It translates to CASSASIGTVNSGANVLTF.

Only a few counts were recorded for this clone. V gene TRBV6-4 combines with J gene TRBJ2-5; 10 bases are shared with TRBD2. The closer fit of TRBJ2-7 to the DNA end suggests the J call may be wrong. This CDR3 spans 14 amino acids. Germline-derived CDR1 and CDR2 are MRHNA and SNTAGT. Written as DNA, the CDR3 is TGTGCCAGCAGTGCTAGCGGGGGAGCCTACGAGCAGTACTTC. Its protein is CASSASGGAYEQYF.

This clone was seen a single time. The chain links TRBV9 to TRBJ2-7; D gene unclear. Trimming removed 3 bases from V and 2 bases from J, with 12 bases in between. CDR1 is SGDLS, CDR2 YYNGEE, per germline. CDR3 length: 14 residues. DNA for the CDR3: TGTGCCAGCAGCGCCGGGTTACCGGCCTACGAGCAGTACTTC. Translated: CASSAGLPAYEQYF.

The chain uses TRBV7-2 and TRBJ2-2; the match to TRBD1 covers 7 bases. V trimming: 5 bases; J trimming: 8 bases; junction bases outside the gene matches: 8. Germline CDR1 SGHTA, CDR2 FQGNSA. This CDR3 spans 14 amino acids. The CDR3 nucleotides read TGTGCCAGCAGCCCCGGGACAGCAAGGGGGGAGCTGTTTTTT. It yields the protein CASSPGTARGELFF.

This clone was observed a handful of times. The chain combines TRBV7-2 with TRBJ1-1; D perhaps matches TRBD1 (6 bases). This CDR3 region has 15 residues. V lost 1 base and J lost 5, with 14 bases in between. Germline lookup yields CDR1 SGHTA and CDR2 FQGNSA. The CDR3 is CASSLGRAGDTEAFF. The CDR3 bases are TGTGCCAGCAGCTTAGGACGCGCAGGGGATACTGAAGCTTTCTTT.

J is TRBJ2-3 and V is TRBV7-3, with 7 bases lining up with TRBD2. Losses at the gene ends were 0 bases for V and 0 bases for J; bases not matched to a gene: 18. CDR1 is SGHTA, CDR2 FQGTGA, per germline. The CDR3 is made up of 21 amino acids. The chain's CDR3 is CASSLTGRGGLGSRSTDTQYF. The CDR3, as DNA: TGTGCCAGCAGCTTAACGGGGAGGGGCGGGTTGGGCTCACGAAGCACAGATACGCAGTATTTT.

The chain is built from TRBV11-2 and TRBJ2-1; 10 bases match TRBD2. The CDR3 is 15 residues long. Trimming cost V 5 bases and J 3 bases; bases outside gene matches: 4. Germline V gene data show CDR1 as SGHAT and CDR2 as FQNNGV. CDR3 in amino acids: CASSPQRGGYNEQFF. In DNA form, the CDR3 reads TGTGCCAGCAGCCCCCAGCGGGGGGGCTACAATGAGCAGTTCTTC.

This clone occurred a few times. V is TRBV9 and J is TRBJ2-1; D not certain. V was trimmed by 2 bases and J by 2 bases, leaving 17 bases between them. Germline-derived CDR1 and CDR2 are SGDLS and YYNGEE. This CDR3 contains 17 residues. Here the CDR3 reads CASSVPPSLVAYNEQFF. The CDR3 DNA reads TGTGCCAGCAGCGTGCCCCCATCGTTAGTCGCCTACAATGAGCAGTTCTTC.

This sequence joins TRBV7-6 and TRBJ2-1, with D uncertain. V lost 5 bases, J lost 6 bases, and 8 bases lay in between. This CDR3 is 12 amino acids long. Germline CDR1 reads SGHVS; CDR2 reads FNYEAQ. CDR3: CASSPSPNEQFF. The CDR3 region has the DNA TGTGCCAGCAGCCCCTCCCCCAATGAGCAGTTCTTC.

This chain uses TRBV6-6 with TRBJ1-3, with D uncertain. The V end was cut by 6 bases, the J end by 0 bases, with 6 bases between. The CDR3 is 13 amino acids. The V gene's germline CDR1 is MNHNY and CDR2 SVGAGI (reference sequence). The DNA for the CDR3 is TGTGCCAGCAGGAAGAGCTCTGGAAACACCATATATTTT. This encodes CASRKSSGNTIYF.

The chain employs TRBV7-2 and TRBJ2-1; 12 bases are shared with TRBD2. The CDR3 spans 15 residues. The trim removed 5 bases at V and 7 bases at J, leaving 6 bases unmatched. In germline, CDR1 is SGHTA, CDR2 FQGNSA. The DNA of the CDR3 is TGTGCCAGCAGCCCTAGCGGGGGGGCTCGTAATGAGCAGTTCTTC. This sequence encodes CASSPSGGARNEQFF.

The chain has TRBV10-3 and TRBJ2-7, with D tentatively TRBD1 (5 bases). V was trimmed by 0 bases and J by 2 bases, leaving 8 bases between them. The CDR3 is 14 residues long. Germline CDR1 ENHRY, CDR2 SYGVKD. DNA for the CDR3: TGTGCCATCAGTGAGTCCGAGACAGCCTACGAGCAGTACTTC. Its translation is CAISESETAYEQYF.